This record looks at one TCR beta chain sequence and its context. The antigen it recognizes is unknown. No much larger clone exists at a distance of one base, and base qualities are not known. TCRbeta CDR3 regions were amplified from genomic DNA using the immunoSEQ Assay, a bias-controlled multiplex PCR. In the paper's pipeline: Nucleated cell counts per sample were estimated from amplification of reference gene primers within the assay. Sequence reads were collapsed and filtered to measure the absolute abundance of every unique TCRbeta CDR3 rearrangement. Productive Simpson clonality was computed per sample as the square root of Simpson's diversity index over productive rearrangements. Not all clones reach the TCRdb copy of this immuneACCESS table, which keeps in-frame sequences only. Checked studies attribute under half of the gap to unresolved V genes and leave the rest unexplained. That table gives V, J and clone size, and the DNA gave D and trimming. The sample has 270,000 or so clones on record, 85% to 90% of them singletons. The ten largest clones add up to 11% of the sample.

Spanning cysteine to phenylalanine, the CDR3 consists of 16 amino acids. This entry keeps only the CDR3 DNA: 48 bases, framed from base 1. Relative to germline, V is missing 3 bases and J is missing 4 bases, with 11 bases of the junction outside any gene match. Taken from the germline V gene (reference sequence), the CDR1 and CDR2 loops are SEHNR and FQNEAQ. One collaborating source in Seattle enrolled patients during active infection and followed them longitudinally through the course of disease. Collaborating institutions collected whole blood in K2EDTA tubes following their own protocols. For TCRbeta analysis, collaborator samples were shipped as frozen whole blood, as isolated PBMCs, or as DNA extracted from either sample type. This entry is derived from a study of blood T cell repertoires in COVID-19 (dated by TCRdb to the early 2020s). Background for the entire study: Collaborator samples came from the United States, Italy and Spain and covered acute and convalescent phases of COVID-19. The prospective study material was composed of cDNA or gDNA derived from T cells, B-cell-depleted T cells, or PBMCs. Nearly every sample came with metadata listing a de-identified subject ID, COVID-19 status, age in years and sex. The samples were drawn from two sources: the first 160 participants of the ongoing ImmuneRACE study, and over 1,000 subjects contributed by 6 global collaborators. The repertoires were released in a freely available public database meant as a resource for research on the immune response to SARS-CoV-2. HLA class I and class II types, where available, came from metadata supplied by the sample provider rather than from assay-based typing. The dataset comprised deeply sampled blood TCRbeta repertoires from subjects exposed to, actively infected with, or recovered from COVID-19.

Summary of the overall study and its limitations: The amount of clinical and demographic metadata varied by source and participant and was provided uncurated.

The origin of this receptor is a woman aged 25 to 45 with COVID-19, enrolled during active disease. The sample comprised peripheral blood. The V gene is TRBV7-9 and the J gene is TRBJ1-2, and 7 bases in between align with TRBD1. The CDR3 protein: CASSLAGTAFSYGYTF. The nucleotide sequence reads TGTGCCAGCAGCTTGGCCGGGACAGCCTTTTCCTATGGCTACACCTTC.